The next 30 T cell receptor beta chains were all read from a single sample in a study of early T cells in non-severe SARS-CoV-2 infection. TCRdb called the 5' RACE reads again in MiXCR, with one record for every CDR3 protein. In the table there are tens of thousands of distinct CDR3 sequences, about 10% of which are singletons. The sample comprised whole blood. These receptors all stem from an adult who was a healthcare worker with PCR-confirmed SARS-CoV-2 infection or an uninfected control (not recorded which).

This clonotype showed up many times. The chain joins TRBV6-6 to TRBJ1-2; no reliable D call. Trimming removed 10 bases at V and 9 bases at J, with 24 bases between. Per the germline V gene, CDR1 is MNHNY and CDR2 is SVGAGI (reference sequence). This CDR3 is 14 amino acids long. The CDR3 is CAIYGPEPPISYTF. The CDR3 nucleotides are TGTGCCATCTATGGACCGGAGCCCCCTATTAGCTACACCTTC.

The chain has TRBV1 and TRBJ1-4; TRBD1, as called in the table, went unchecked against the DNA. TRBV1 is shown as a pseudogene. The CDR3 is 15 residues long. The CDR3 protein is CTSSHRGPTNEKLFF. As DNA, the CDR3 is TGCACCAGCAGCCACCGGGGACCAACTAATGAAAAACTGTTTTTT.

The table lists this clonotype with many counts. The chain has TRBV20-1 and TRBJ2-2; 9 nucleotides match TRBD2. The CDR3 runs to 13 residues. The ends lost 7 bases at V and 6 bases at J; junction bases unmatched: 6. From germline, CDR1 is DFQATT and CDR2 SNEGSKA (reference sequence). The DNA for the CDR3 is TGCAGTGTAGCGGGAGATCGGTCCGGGGAGCTGTTTTTT. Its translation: CSVAGDRSGELFF.

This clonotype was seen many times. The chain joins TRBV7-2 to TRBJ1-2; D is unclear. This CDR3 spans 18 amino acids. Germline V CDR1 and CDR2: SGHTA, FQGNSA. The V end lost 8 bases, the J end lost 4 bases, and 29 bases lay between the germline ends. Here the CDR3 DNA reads TGTGCCAGCTCCACCCTCCGGCAGCACCTACATCTGAGCTATGGCTACACCTTC. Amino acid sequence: CASSTLRQHLHLSYGYTF.

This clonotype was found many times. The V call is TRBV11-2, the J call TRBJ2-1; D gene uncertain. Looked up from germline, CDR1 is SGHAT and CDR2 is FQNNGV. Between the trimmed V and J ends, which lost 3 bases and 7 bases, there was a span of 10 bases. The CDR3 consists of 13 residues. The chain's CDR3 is CASSFTDLNEQFF. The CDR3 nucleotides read TGTGCCAGCAGCTTCACCGACCTTAATGAGCAGTTCTTC. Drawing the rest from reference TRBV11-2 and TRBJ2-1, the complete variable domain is EAGVAQSPRYKIIEKRQSVAFWCNPISGHATLYWYQQILGQGPKLLIQFQNNGVVDDSQLPKDRFSAERLKGVDSTLKIQPAKLEDSAVYLCASSFTDLNEQFFGPGTRLTVL.

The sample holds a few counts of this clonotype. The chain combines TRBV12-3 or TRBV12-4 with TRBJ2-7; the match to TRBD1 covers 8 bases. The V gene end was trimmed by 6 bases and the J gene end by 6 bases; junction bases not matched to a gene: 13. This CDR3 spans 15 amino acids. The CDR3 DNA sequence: TGTGCCAGCAGCACTCAGGGGGCGCGGATTGGCGAGCAGTACTTC. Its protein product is CASSTQGARIGEQYF.

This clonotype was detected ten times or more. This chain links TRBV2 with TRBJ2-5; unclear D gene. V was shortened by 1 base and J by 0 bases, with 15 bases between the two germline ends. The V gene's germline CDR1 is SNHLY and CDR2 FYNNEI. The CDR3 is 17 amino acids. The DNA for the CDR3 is TGTGCCAGCAGTGAAGAAATGGCAGCCGTGTACCAAGAGACCCAGTACTTC. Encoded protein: CASSEEMAAVYQETQYF.

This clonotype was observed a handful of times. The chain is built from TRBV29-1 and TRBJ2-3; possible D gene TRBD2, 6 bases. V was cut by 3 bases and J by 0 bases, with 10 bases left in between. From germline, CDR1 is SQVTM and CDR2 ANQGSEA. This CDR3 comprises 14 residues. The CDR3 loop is CSVEAGTSTDTQYF. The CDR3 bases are TGCAGCGTTGAGGCGGGAACTAGCACAGATACGCAGTATTTT.

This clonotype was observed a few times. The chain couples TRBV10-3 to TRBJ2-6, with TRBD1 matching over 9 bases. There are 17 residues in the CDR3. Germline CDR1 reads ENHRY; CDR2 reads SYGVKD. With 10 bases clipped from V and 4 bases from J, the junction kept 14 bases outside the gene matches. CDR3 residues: CATRGDRAFTGANVLTF. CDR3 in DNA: TGTGCCACAAGAGGGGACAGGGCCTTCACAGGGGCCAACGTCCTGACTTTC.

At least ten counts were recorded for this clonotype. The CDR3 loop reads CASSYSGGPYNEQFF. The CDR3 DNA is TGTGCCAGCAGTTACAGTGGGGGGCCCTACAATGAGCAGTTCTTC. The V gene is TRBV6-5, the J gene TRBJ2-1; D could derive from TRBD1 or TRBD2 (6 bases each). Germline V gene data show CDR1 as MNHEY and CDR2 as SVGAGI. The CDR3 is 15 residues long. Trimming took 2 bases from V and 2 from J, leaving 10 bases between them.

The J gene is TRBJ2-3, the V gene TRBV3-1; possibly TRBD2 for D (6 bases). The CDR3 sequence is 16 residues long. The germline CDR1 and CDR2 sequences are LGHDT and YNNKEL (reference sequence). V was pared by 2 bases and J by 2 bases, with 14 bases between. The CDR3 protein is CASSQTPSVTTDTQYF. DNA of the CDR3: TGTGCCAGCAGCCAAACCCCTAGCGTCACCACAGATACGCAGTATTTT.

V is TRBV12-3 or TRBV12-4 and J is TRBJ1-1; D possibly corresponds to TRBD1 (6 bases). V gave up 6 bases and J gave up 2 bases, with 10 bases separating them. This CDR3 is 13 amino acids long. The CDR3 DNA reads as TGTGCCAGCAGGGAGGACAGAAACACTGAAGCTTTCTTT. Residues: CASREDRNTEAFF.

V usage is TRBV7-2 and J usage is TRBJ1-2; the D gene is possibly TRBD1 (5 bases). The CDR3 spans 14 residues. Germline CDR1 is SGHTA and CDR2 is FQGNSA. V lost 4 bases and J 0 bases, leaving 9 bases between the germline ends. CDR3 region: CASSSDSANYGYTF. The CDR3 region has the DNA TGTGCCAGCAGCTCTGACAGTGCTAACTATGGCTACACCTTC. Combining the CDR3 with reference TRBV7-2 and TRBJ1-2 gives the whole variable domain GAGVSQSPSNKVTEKGKDVELRCDPISGHTALYWYRQSLGQGLEFLIYFQGNSAPDKSGLPSDRFSAERTGGSVSTLTIQRTQQEDSAVYLCASSSDSANYGYTFGSGTRLTVV.

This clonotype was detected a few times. CDR3 sequence (DNA): TGTGCCAGCAGCTCTCTAAGGGGCCAAGAGACCCAGTACTTC. Its translation is CASSSLRGQETQYF. The chain is built from TRBV5-5 and TRBJ2-5, with D possibly being TRBD1 (5 bases). The CDR3 is made up of 14 amino acids. The V gene's germline CDR1 is SGHKS and CDR2 YYEKEE (reference sequence). V dropped 3 bases and J dropped 1 base, with 10 bases sitting between them. Filled out from reference TRBV5-5 and TRBJ2-5, the complete variable domain reads DAGVTQSPTHLIKTRGQQVTLRCSPISGHKSVSWYQQVLGQGPQFIFQYYEKEERGRGNFPDRFSARQFPNYSSELNVNALLLGDSALYLCASSSLRGQETQYFGPGTRLLVL.

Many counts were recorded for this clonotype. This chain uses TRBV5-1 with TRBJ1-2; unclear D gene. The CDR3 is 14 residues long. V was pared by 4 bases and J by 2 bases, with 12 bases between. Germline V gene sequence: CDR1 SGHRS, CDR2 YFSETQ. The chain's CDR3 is CASSQADGNYGYTF. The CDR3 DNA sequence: TGCGCCAGCAGCCAAGCTGACGGAAACTATGGCTACACCTTC.

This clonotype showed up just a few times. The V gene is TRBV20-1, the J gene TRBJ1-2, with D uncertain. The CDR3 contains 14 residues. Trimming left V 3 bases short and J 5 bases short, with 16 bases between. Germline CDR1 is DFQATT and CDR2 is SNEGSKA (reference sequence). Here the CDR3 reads CSASDTSPRYGYTF. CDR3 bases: TGCAGTGCTAGTGACACCTCCCCTAGATATGGCTACACCTTC.

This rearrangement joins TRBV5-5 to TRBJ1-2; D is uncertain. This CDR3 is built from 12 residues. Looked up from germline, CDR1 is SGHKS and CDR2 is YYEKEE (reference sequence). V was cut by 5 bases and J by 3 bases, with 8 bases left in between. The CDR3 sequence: CASRPHYYGYTF. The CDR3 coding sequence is TGTGCCAGCAGACCGCACTACTATGGCTACACCTTC. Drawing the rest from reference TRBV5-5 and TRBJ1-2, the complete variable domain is DAGVTQSPTHLIKTRGQQVTLRCSPISGHKSVSWYQQVLGQGPQFIFQYYEKEERGRGNFPDRFSARQFPNYSSELNVNALLLGDSALYLCASRPHYYGYTFGSGTRLTVV.

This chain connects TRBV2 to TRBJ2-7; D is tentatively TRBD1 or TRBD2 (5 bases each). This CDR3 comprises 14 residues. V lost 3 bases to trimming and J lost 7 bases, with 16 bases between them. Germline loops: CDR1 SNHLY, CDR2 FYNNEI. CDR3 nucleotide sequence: TGTGCCAGCAGTGAGAGGGGCAACCCGGGGGAGCAGTACTTC. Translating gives CASSERGNPGEQYF. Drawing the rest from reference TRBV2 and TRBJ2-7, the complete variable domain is EPEVTQTPSHQVTQMGQEVILRCVPISNHLYFYWYRQILGQKVEFLVSFYNNEISEKSEIFDDQFSVERPDGSNFTLKIRSTKLEDSAMYFCASSERGNPGEQYFGPGTRLTVT.

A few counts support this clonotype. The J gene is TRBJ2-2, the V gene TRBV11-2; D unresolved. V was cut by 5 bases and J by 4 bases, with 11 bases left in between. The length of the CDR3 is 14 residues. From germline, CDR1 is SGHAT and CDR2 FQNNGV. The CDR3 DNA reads TGTGCCAGCAGCCATAGACTTTTCACCGGGGAGCTGTTTTTT. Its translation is CASSHRLFTGELFF.

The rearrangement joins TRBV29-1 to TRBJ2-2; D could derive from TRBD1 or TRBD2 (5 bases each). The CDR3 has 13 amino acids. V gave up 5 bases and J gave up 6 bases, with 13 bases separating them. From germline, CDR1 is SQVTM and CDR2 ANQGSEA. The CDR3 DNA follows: TGCAGCGTTCTGGGGGTTCAGCCCGGGGAGCTGTTTTTT. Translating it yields CSVLGVQPGELFF.

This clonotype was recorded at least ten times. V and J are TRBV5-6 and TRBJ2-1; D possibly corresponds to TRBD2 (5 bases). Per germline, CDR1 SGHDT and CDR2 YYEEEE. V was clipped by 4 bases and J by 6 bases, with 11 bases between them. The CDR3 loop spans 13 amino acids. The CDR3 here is CASSLVEANEQFF. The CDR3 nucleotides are TGTGCCAGCAGCCTTGTGGAGGCCAATGAGCAGTTCTTC.

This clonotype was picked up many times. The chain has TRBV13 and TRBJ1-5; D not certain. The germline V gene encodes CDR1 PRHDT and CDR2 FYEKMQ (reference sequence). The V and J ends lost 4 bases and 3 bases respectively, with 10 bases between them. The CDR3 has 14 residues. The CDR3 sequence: CASSSYRDNQPQHF. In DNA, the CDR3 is TGTGCCAGCAGCTCCTACAGAGACAATCAGCCCCAGCATTTT.

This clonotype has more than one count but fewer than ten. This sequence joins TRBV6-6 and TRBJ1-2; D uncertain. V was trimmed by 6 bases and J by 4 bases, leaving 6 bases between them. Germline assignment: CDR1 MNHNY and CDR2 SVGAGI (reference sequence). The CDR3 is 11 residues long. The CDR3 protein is CASSSTYGYTF. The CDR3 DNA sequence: TGTGCCAGCAGCTCCACCTATGGCTACACCTTC.

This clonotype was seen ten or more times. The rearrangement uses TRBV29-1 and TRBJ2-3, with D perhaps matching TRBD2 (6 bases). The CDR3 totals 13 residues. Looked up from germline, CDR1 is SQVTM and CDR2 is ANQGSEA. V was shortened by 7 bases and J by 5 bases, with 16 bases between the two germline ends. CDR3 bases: TGCAGCGCGGGCGAGGGACTCAGAGATACGCAGTATTTT. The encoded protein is CSAGEGLRDTQYF.

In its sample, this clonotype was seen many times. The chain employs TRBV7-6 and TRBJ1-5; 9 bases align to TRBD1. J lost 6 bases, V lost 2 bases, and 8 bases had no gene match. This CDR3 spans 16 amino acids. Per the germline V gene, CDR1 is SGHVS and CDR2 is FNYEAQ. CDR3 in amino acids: CASSLMEGQGGQPQHF. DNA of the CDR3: TGTGCCAGCAGCTTAATGGAGGGACAGGGAGGTCAGCCCCAGCATTTT.

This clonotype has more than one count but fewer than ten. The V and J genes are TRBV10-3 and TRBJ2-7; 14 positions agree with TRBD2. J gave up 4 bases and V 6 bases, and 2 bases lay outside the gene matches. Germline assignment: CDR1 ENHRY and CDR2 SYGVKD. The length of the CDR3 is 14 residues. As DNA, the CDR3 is TGTGCCATCAGGGGACTAGCGGGAGCATACGAGCAGTACTTC. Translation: CAIRGLAGAYEQYF.

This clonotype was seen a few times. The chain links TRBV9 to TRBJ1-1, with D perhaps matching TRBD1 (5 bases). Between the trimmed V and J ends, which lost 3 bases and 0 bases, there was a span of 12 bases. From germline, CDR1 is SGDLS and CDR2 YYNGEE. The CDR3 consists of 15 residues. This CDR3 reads CASSAGPFMNTEAFF. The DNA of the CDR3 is TGTGCCAGCAGCGCGGGACCTTTCATGAACACTGAAGCTTTCTTT. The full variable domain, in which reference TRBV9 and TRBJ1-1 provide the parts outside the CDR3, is DSGVTQTPKHLITATGQRVTLRCSPRSGDLSVYWYQQSLDQGLQFLIQYYNGEERAKGNILERFSAQQFPDLHSELNLSSLELGDSALYFCASSAGPFMNTEAFFGQGTRLTVV.

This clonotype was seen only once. The CDR3 DNA reads as TGTGCCAGCAGCAACCGCGGGGCTTTAACAACTAATGAAAAACTGTTTTTT. It codes for CASSNRGALTTNEKLFF. This rearrangement joins TRBV21-1 to TRBJ1-4; no DNA check was done on the table's D call, TRBD1. TRBV21-1 is a pseudogene locus. The CDR3 is 17 residues long.

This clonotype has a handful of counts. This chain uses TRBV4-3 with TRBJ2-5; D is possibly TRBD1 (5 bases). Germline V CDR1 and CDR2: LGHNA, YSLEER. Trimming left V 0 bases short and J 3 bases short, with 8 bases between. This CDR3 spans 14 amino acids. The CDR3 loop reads CASSQDRREETQYF. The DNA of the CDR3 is TGCGCCAGCAGCCAAGATCGCAGGGAAGAGACCCAGTACTTC.

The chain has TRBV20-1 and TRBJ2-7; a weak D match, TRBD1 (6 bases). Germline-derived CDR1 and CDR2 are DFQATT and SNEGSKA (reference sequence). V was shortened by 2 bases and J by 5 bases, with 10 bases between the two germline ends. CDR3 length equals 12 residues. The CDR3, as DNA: TGCAGTGCTAGACAGGGGACCAACGAGCAGTACTTC. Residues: CSARQGTNEQYF.